This is a list of T cell receptor beta chains from one sample in a study of graft-versus-host responses after intestinal transplantation. The antigens for these receptors are not known. Here immunoSEQ multiplex PCR was the method, and the copy in TCRdb shows in-frame clones only, minus some. The table shows about 71,000 clones, with around 90% occurring only once. Sequencing used unstimulated CD8+ T cells sorted from spleen or lymph node cells, obtained before intestinal transplant. Receptors originate from a human donor who received an intestinal transplant. Each CDR3 is given without its conserved first and last residue. The order of the fields is V gene, J gene, CDR3 protein.

TRBV27	TRBJ2-7	ASSPSSYEQY
TRBV7-9	TRBJ1-1	ASSPSGVPSEAF
TRBV29-1	TRBJ1-5	SPEKGEGGHQPQH
TRBV5-6	TRBJ2-5	ASSSRVAVVVWQETQY
TRBV9	TRBJ2-1	ASSAQGIYNEQF
TRBV5-1	TRBJ2-7	ASSLATDSSYEQY
TRBV4-1	TRBJ1-2	ASSPRTGTIYGYT
TRBV29-1	TRBJ2-7	SVFSGTGPYEQY
TRBV9	TRBJ1-4	ASSVAGGATNEKLF
TRBV20-1	TRBJ2-2	SASRTGELF
TRBV7-2	TRBJ2-3	ASSLVSATDTQY
TRBV9	TRBJ1-1	ASSAGGTGAGETEAF
TRBV7-9	TRBJ1-4	ASSLGTGGEKLF
TRBV25-1	TRBJ1-2	ASSSMEGAWDGYT
TRBV5-6	TRBJ2-1	ASSLGLAGDEQF
TRBV5-1	TRBJ2-7	ASSPRLGRY
TRBV4-1	TRBJ1-5	ASSQDLGQPQH
TRBV19	TRBJ2-7	ASSILGSGPNPYEQY
TRBV7-8	TRBJ2-5	ASSPQGAMETQY
TRBV29-1	TRBJ2-1	SASGGSYNEQF
TRBV19	TRBJ2-7	ASSIGAAVEQY
TRBV5-1	TRBJ2-6	ASSSGTGGGGANVLT
TRBV5-1	TRBJ2-7	ASGPDSTYEQY
TRBV19	TRBJ1-1	ASRWRTGVTEAF
TRBV9	TRBJ2-5	ASSGGFQETQY
TRBV5-6	TRBJ2-1	ASSYRQNSYNEQF
TRBV9	TRBJ2-2	ASSSQRGGGSGELF
TRBV2	TRBJ2-3	ASSGGPTSTDTQY
TRBV5-1	TRBJ1-3	ASSSDGGPGNTIY
TRBV4-1	TRBJ1-2	ATQGQSNGYT
TRBV6-6	TRBJ1-5	ASSYLGGGQPQH
TRBV14	TRBJ1-1	ASSQVGRGPTEAF
TRBV5-4	TRBJ1-2	ASSLEGGQDALDYGYT
TRBV9	TRBJ2-2	ASSVGRVPTGELF
TRBV7-6	TRBJ2-1	ASSLFSLSSGEQF
TRBV13	TRBJ1-1	ASSLAFGQNTEAF
TRBV9	TRBJ2-7	ASSPGTSYEQY
TRBV9	TRBJ2-1	ASSVASGGAYEQF
TRBV25-1	TRBJ1-6	ASIGGYNSPLH
TRBV6-6	TRBJ2-7	AKAPRDREDQY
TRBV23-1	TRBJ2-3	ASRPPKGDTQY
TRBV6-5	TRBJ2-7	ASSSLGQGAYEQY
TRBV12-5	TRBJ1-5	ASGWPGINQPQH
TRBV25-1	TRBJ2-3	ASSASGTREDTQY
TRBV9	TRBJ1-4	ASSALTGTPNEKLF